One and the same sample provided the 11 T cell receptor beta chains below, sequenced in a study of response to subunit inactivated influenza vaccine. TCRdb analysed the RT-PCR reads with MiXCR anew, one entry per CDR3 protein. The sample shows more than 700,000 distinct CDR3 sequences, around 20% of them seen only once. This sample comprised PBMCs from blood, obtained more than 4 days after vaccination. The receptors stem from a man between 50 and 59 years old who received an inactivated influenza vaccine.

The gene calls are TRBV12-3 or TRBV12-4 and TRBJ2-4; 8 bases map to TRBD1. V lost 5 bases and J lost 10; bases outside the gene matches: 10. The CDR3 covers 14 residues. The CDR3 DNA reads as TGTGCCAGCAGTCGACGGACAGGGCTACGGATTCAGTACTTC. Its protein product is CASSRRTGLRIQYF.

This clonotype has just a few counts. The gene calls are TRBV20-1 and TRBJ2-1, with TRBD1 matching 7 bases. Trimming removed 5 bases from V and 4 bases from J; junction bases left unmatched: 17. From germline, CDR1 is DFQATT and CDR2 SNEGSKA (reference sequence). This CDR3 spans 17 amino acids. The CDR3 sequence is CSAVTGFPSGFYNEQFF. The CDR3 DNA reads as TGCAGTGCTGTGACAGGGTTCCCCTCCGGGTTTTACAATGAGCAGTTCTTC.

The table lists this clonotype with a few counts. CDR3 DNA sequence: TGCGCCAGCAGCCAAGAGACTAGCGGCTTAACCTACGAGCAGTACTTC. Its translation is CASSQETSGLTYEQYF. This chain joins TRBV4-1 and TRBJ2-7, with 9 bases fitting TRBD2. The CDR3 length is 16 residues. Germline lookup yields CDR1 MGHRA and CDR2 YSYEKL. V was clipped by 0 bases and J by 2 bases; unmatched bases: 5.

The CDR3 spells CSAKGEVDQPQHF. CDR3 in DNA: TGCAGTGCGAAGGGAGAGGTCGATCAGCCCCAGCATTTT. The gene calls are TRBV20-1 and TRBJ1-5, with D hard to call. From germline, CDR1 is DFQATT and CDR2 SNEGSKA (reference sequence). V lost 6 bases, J lost 5 bases, and 14 bases lay in between. This CDR3 is built from 13 residues.

This rearrangement joins TRBV25-1 to TRBJ2-1; 12 bases line up with TRBD2. The germline gives CDR1 MGHDK, CDR2 SYGVNS. The CDR3 has 16 amino acids. J lost 2 bases, V lost 5 bases, and 4 bases had no gene match. As DNA, the CDR3 is TGTGCCAGCAGTCCTCTAGCGGGAGGGGCCTACAATGAGCAGTTCTTC. Encoded protein: CASSPLAGGAYNEQFF. The complete variable domain, with remaining parts taken from reference TRBV25-1 and TRBJ2-1, reads EADIYQTPRYLVIGTGKKITLECSQTMGHDKMYWYQQDPGMELHLIHYSYGVNSTEKGDLSSESTVSRIRTEHFPLTLESARPSHTSQYLCASSPLAGGAYNEQFFGPGTRLTVL.

The V and J genes are TRBV9 and TRBJ2-1; TRBD2 might be the D (6 bases). There are 17 residues in the CDR3. V was cut by 3 bases and J by 7 bases, with 23 bases left in between. Germline values: CDR1 SGDLS, CDR2 YYNGEE. The CDR3 nucleotides are TGTGCCAGCAGCGCGGCCCGGGACTCCCTAGAAAGGAATGAGCAGTTCTTC. Its protein product is CASSAARDSLERNEQFF.

The chain is built from TRBV20-1 and TRBJ2-7; possible D gene TRBD2, 6 bases. The germline V gene has CDR1 DFQATT and CDR2 SNEGSKA (reference sequence). The V and J ends lost 6 bases and 2 bases respectively, with 17 bases between them. The CDR3 extends over 14 amino acids. The CDR3 DNA is TGCAGTGCGGGGGGTGAACTAGCCACCTACGAGCAGTACTTC. The encoded protein is CSAGGELATYEQYF.

This clonotype has more than one count but fewer than ten. The V gene is TRBV9, the J gene TRBJ2-1, with D perhaps matching TRBD2 (6 bases). CDR1 is SGDLS, CDR2 YYNGEE, per germline. Trimming removed 0 bases from V and 8 bases from J, with 18 bases in between. This CDR3 comprises 16 residues. CDR3 loop: CASSVGPSGGTDEQFF. The CDR3 DNA sequence: TGTGCCAGCAGCGTAGGCCCCAGCGGAGGGACGGATGAGCAGTTCTTC.

This clonotype occurred a few times. The CDR3 reads CASSPTYSGNTIYF. CDR3 nucleotide sequence: TGTGCCAGCAGCCCTACGTACTCTGGAAACACCATATATTTT. The chain employs TRBV5-6 and TRBJ1-3; no clear D. Trimming took 4 bases from V and 0 from J, leaving 8 bases between them. Germline CDR1 is SGHDT and CDR2 is YYEEEE. This CDR3 is built from 14 residues.

V usage is TRBV28 and J usage is TRBJ2-4; 9 bases match TRBD1. Germline CDR1 and CDR2: MDHEN and SYDVKM. The CDR3 has 12 residues. V was pared by 4 bases and J by 15 bases, with 7 bases of the junction left unmatched. The CDR3 region is CASSSRTGERYF. The CDR3, as DNA: TGTGCCAGCAGTTCCCGGACAGGGGAAAGGTACTTC.

The chain joins TRBV5-1 to TRBJ1-2; D is perhaps TRBD1 (5 bases). V was clipped by 4 bases and J by 0 bases, with 10 bases between them. Per the germline V gene, CDR1 is SGHRS and CDR2 is YFSETQ. This CDR3 has 14 residues. The chain's CDR3 is CASSPGGSNYGYTF. In nucleotides, the CDR3 is TGCGCCAGCAGCCCCGGGGGATCTAACTATGGCTACACCTTC. The entire variable domain, with the rest obtained from reference TRBV5-1 and TRBJ1-2, is as follows: KAGVTQTPRYLIKTRGQQVTLSCSPISGHRSVSWYQQTPGQGLQFLFEYFSETQRNKGNFPGRFSGRQFSNSRSEMNVSTLELGDSALYLCASSPGGSNYGYTFGSGTRLTVV.